This is a list of T cell receptor beta chains from one sample in a study of T cells in Graves' hyperthyroidism and ophthalmopathy. Via MiXCR, TCRdb re-called the multiplex PCR reads, giving one row per CDR3 protein. The sample includes 370,000 or so distinct CDR3 sequences, roughly 13% seen only once; the top ten take around 20%. Sequencing input: blood. The receptor source for this set is a man aged 25-40 years with Graves' hyperthyroidism that later progressed to Graves' ophthalmopathy. The CDR3 runs from the conserved cysteine through the conserved F or W. The order of the fields is CDR3 DNA, CDR3 protein, CDR3 length, V gene, D gene, clone size, J gene. D genes are given only for firm matches. A clone size is listed for some rows: how often the clone was seen (once, few, many), or a class if it is expanded.

cdr3_nt: TGTGCCATCAGTGAACCCGGGCCCCGGAGGACTGAAGCTTTCTTT
cdr3_aa: CAISEPGPRRTEAFF
cdr3_length: 15
v_call: TRBV10-3
d_call: .
clone_size: few
j_call: TRBJ1-1

cdr3_nt: TGCGCCAGCAGCCCTACTCTCGCTAGCGGGGGTTTCTACAATGAGCAGTTCTTC
cdr3_aa: CASSPTLASGGFYNEQFF
cdr3_length: 18
v_call: TRBV5-1
d_call: TRBD2
clone_size: few
j_call: TRBJ2-1

cdr3_nt: TGCAGCGGTCGACAGGGGGCGGGGAACACTGAAGCTTTCTTT
cdr3_aa: CSGRQGAGNTEAFF
cdr3_length: 14
v_call: TRBV29-1
d_call: TRBD1
clone_size: few
j_call: TRBJ1-1

cdr3_nt: TGTGCCAGCAGCATGACAATTAACTACGAGCAGTACTTC
cdr3_aa: CASSMTINYEQYF
cdr3_length: 13
v_call: TRBV11-2
d_call: .
clone_size: many
j_call: TRBJ2-7

cdr3_nt: TGCAGCGTGGAGGACCCCGCGGAGGATGGCTACACCTTC
cdr3_aa: CSVEDPAEDGYTF
cdr3_length: 13
v_call: TRBV29-1
d_call: .
clone_size: many
j_call: TRBJ1-2

cdr3_nt: TGCAGTGCTAAAAGACACCCTGGCACAGATACGCAGTATTTT
cdr3_aa: CSAKRHPGTDTQYF
cdr3_length: 14
v_call: TRBV20-1
d_call: .
clone_size: many
j_call: TRBJ2-3

cdr3_nt: TGTGCCAGCAGTTTATTGGACATAAGTTTCCTAACTAATGAAAAACTGTTTTTT
cdr3_aa: CASSLLDISFLTNEKLFF
cdr3_length: 18
v_call: TRBV2
d_call: .
clone_size: many
j_call: TRBJ1-4

cdr3_nt: TGTGCCAGCAGCAGGAGCCGTCGGGGGGGATGGGGGGGGAATCAGCCCCAGCATTTT
cdr3_aa: CASSRSRRGGWGGNQPQHF
cdr3_length: 19
v_call: TRBV12-3/TRBV12-4
d_call: .
clone_size: few
j_call: TRBJ1-5

cdr3_nt: TGTGCCAGCAGTTACTCGGGAAATTCACCCCTCCACTTT
cdr3_aa: CASSYSGNSPLHF
cdr3_length: 13
v_call: TRBV6-5
d_call: .
clone_size: many
j_call: TRBJ1-6

cdr3_nt: TGCAGTGCTAGCCCAGATGGGACGCAGGACGGCTATGGCTACACCTTC
cdr3_aa: CSASPDGTQDGYGYTF
cdr3_length: 16
v_call: TRBV20-1
d_call: .
clone_size: few
j_call: TRBJ1-2

cdr3_nt: TGCAGCGTCCCCGGGACAGGGGGCACAGATACGCAGTATTTT
cdr3_aa: CSVPGTGGTDTQYF
cdr3_length: 14
v_call: TRBV29-1
d_call: TRBD1
clone_size: many
j_call: TRBJ2-3

cdr3_nt: TGTGCCAGCAGCTTAGGACCGGGACTCCAGTACCAAGAGACCCAGTACTTC
cdr3_aa: CASSLGPGLQYQETQYF
cdr3_length: 17
v_call: TRBV11-2
d_call: .
clone_size: many
j_call: TRBJ2-5

cdr3_nt: TGTGCCAGCAGCCCTTGGGGCGGGGGCCAAGAGACCCAGTACTTC
cdr3_aa: CASSPWGGGQETQYF
cdr3_length: 15
v_call: TRBV7-2
d_call: TRBD2
clone_size: .
j_call: TRBJ2-5

cdr3_nt: TGTGCCAGCACCGGGACAGGGGGCGGCACCGGGGAGCTGTTTTTT
cdr3_aa: CASTGTGGGTGELFF
cdr3_length: 15
v_call: TRBV6-2/TRBV6-3
d_call: TRBD1
clone_size: .
j_call: TRBJ2-2

cdr3_nt: TGTGCCAGCAGCCCGGGCCTGTGGGATGAGCAGTTCTTC
cdr3_aa: CASSPGLWDEQFF
cdr3_length: 13
v_call: TRBV3-1
d_call: .
clone_size: many
j_call: TRBJ2-1

cdr3_nt: TGTGCCAGCAGCCCTCACTCCTATAGCGGGGGGGCCTTTGGGGCCAACGTCCTGACTTTC
cdr3_aa: CASSPHSYSGGAFGANVLTF
cdr3_length: 20
v_call: TRBV7-8
d_call: TRBD2
clone_size: few
j_call: TRBJ2-6

cdr3_nt: TGTGCCAGCAGTTATGGCGGATCGGGCACAGATACGCAGTATTTT
cdr3_aa: CASSYGGSGTDTQYF
cdr3_length: 15
v_call: TRBV6-5
d_call: .
clone_size: few
j_call: TRBJ2-3

cdr3_nt: TGCGCCAGCAGCCAAGGTTTACTAGGACAAGGCATTGAAGCTTTCTTT
cdr3_aa: CASSQGLLGQGIEAFF
cdr3_length: 16
v_call: TRBV4-1
d_call: .
clone_size: .
j_call: TRBJ1-1

cdr3_nt: TGTGCCAGCAGCTTAGAAGCCCATGGCTACACCTTC
cdr3_aa: CASSLEAHGYTF
cdr3_length: 12
v_call: TRBV7-2
d_call: .
clone_size: many
j_call: TRBJ1-2